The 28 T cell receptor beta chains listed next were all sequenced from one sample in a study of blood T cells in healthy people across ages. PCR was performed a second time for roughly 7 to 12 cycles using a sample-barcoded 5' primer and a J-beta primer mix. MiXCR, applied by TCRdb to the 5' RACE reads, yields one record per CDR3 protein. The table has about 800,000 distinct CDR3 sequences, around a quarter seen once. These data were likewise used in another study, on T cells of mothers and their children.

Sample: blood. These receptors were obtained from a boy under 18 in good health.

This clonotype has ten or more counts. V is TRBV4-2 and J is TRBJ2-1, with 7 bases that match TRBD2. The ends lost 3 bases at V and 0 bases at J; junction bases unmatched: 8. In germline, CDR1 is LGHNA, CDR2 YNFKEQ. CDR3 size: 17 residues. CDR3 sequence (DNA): TGTGCCAGCAGCCAGGAATTCAGCGGGATCTCCTACAATGAGCAGTTCTTC. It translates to CASSQEFSGISYNEQFF.

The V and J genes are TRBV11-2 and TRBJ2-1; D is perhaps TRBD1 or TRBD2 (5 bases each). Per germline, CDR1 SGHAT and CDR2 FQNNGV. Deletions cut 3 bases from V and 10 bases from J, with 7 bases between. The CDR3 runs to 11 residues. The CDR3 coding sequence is TGTGCCAGCAGCTTTGAGGGGGAGCAGTTCTTC. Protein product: CASSFEGEQFF. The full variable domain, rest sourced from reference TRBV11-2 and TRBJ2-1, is EAGVAQSPRYKIIEKRQSVAFWCNPISGHATLYWYQQILGQGPKLLIQFQNNGVVDDSQLPKDRFSAERLKGVDSTLKIQPAKLEDSAVYLCASSFEGEQFFGPGTRLTVL.

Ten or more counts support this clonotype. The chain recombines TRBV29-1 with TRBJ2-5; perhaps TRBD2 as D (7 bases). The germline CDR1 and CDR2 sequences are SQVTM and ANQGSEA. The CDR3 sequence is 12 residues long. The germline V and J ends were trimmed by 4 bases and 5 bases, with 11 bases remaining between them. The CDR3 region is CSVARGGETQYF. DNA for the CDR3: TGCAGCGTTGCCAGGGGAGGGGAGACCCAGTACTTC.

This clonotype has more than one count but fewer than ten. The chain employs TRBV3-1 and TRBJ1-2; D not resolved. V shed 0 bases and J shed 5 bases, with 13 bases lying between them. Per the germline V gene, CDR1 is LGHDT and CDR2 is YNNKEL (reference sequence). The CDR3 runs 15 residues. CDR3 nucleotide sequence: TGTGCCAGCAGCCAAGACGAGGGAAGGGTTTATGGCTACACCTTC. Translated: CASSQDEGRVYGYTF.

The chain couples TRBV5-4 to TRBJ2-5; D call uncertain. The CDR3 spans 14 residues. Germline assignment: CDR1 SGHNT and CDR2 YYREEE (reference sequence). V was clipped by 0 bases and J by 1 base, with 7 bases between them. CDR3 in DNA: TGTGCCAGCAGCTTGGCGAATTTCCAAGAGACCCAGTACTTC. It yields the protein CASSLANFQETQYF. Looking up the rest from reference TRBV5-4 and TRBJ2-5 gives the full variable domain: ETGVTQSPTHLIKTRGQQVTLRCSSQSGHNTVSWYQQALGQGPQFIFQYYREEENGRGNFPPRFSGLQFPNYSSELNVNALELDDSALYLCASSLANFQETQYFGPGTRLLVL.

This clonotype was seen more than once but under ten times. The CDR3 DNA is TGTGCCAGCAGTGATGTCCCCGCTAACTATGGCTACACCTTC. Translating gives CASSDVPANYGYTF. The chain has TRBV25-1 and TRBJ1-2; no firm D call. This CDR3 contains 14 residues. Germline V gene data show CDR1 as MGHDK and CDR2 as SYGVNS. Trimming cost V 3 bases and J 0 bases, with 8 bases left between them.

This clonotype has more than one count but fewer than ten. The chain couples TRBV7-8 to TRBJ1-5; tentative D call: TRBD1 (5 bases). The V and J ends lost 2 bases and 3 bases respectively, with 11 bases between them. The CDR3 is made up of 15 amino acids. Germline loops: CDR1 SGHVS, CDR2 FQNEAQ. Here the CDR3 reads CASSLLDRTNQPQHF. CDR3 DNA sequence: TGTGCCAGCAGCTTACTCGACAGAACCAATCAGCCCCAGCATTTT.

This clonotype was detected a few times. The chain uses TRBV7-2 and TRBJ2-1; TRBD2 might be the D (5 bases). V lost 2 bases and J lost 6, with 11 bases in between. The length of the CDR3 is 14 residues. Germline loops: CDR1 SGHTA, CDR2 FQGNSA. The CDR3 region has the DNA TGTGCCAGCAGCTTACGTAATCGGGGCAATGAGCAGTTCTTC. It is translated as CASSLRNRGNEQFF.

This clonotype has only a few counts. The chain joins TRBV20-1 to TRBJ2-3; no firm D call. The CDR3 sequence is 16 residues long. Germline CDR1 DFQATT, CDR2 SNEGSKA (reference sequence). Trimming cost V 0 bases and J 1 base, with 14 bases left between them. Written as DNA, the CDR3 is TGCAGTGCTAGAGATCTCGGTTCTTTGGGCACAGATACGCAGTATTTT. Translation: CSARDLGSLGTDTQYF.

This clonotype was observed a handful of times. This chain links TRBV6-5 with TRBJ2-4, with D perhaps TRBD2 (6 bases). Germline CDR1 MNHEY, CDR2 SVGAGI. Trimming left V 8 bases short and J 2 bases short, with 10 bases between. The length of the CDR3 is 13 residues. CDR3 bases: TGTGCCAGCCGGGCGGGAACCAAAAACATTCAGTACTTC. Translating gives CASRAGTKNIQYF.

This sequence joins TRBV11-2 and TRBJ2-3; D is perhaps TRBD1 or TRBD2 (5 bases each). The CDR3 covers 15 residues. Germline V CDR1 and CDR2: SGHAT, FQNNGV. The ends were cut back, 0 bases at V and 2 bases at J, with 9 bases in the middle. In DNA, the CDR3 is TGTGCCAGCAGCTTAGACGGGACCCCCACAGATACGCAGTATTTT. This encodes CASSLDGTPTDTQYF.

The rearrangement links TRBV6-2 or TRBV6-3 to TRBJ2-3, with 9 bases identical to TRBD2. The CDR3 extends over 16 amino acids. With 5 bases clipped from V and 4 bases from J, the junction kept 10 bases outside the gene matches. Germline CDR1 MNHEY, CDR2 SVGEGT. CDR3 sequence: CASSIGLAGGSDTQYF. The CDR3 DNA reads TGTGCCAGCAGTATCGGACTGGCGGGGGGGTCAGATACGCAGTATTTT.

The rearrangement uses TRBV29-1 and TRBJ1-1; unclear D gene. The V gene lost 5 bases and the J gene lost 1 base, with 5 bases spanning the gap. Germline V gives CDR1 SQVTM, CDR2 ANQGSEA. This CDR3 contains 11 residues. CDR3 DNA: TGCAGCGTTTCGGCGAACACTGAAGCTTTCTTT. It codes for CSVSANTEAFF. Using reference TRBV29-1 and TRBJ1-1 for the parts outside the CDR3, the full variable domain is SAVISQKPSRDICQRGTSLTIQCQVDSQVTMMFWYRQQPGQSLTLIATANQGSEATYESGFVIDKFPISRPNLTFSTLTVSNMSPEDSSIYLCSVSANTEAFFGQGTRLTVV.

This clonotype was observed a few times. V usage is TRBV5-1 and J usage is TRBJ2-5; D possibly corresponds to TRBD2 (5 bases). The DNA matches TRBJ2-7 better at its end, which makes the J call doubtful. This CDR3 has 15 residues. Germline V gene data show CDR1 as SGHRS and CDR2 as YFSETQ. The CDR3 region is CASSPGLYTSYEQYF. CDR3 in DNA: TGCGCCAGCAGCCCGGGATTGTACACCTCCTACGAGCAGTACTTC.

The CDR3 coding sequence is TGTGCCAGCAGCTTAGCAGGGGGCCCGCGGGAGCAGTACTTC. This encodes CASSLAGGPREQYF. The V gene is TRBV11-1, the J gene TRBJ2-7; 7 bases map to TRBD1. The V segment lost 0 bases and the J segment 7 bases; nucleotides outside the gene matches: 6. Germline V gene data show CDR1 as SGHAT and CDR2 as FQDESV (reference sequence). This CDR3 comprises 14 residues.

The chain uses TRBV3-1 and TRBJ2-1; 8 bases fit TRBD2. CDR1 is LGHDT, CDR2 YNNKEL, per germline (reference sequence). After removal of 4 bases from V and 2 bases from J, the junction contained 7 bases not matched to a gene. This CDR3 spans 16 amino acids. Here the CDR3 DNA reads TGTGCCAGCAGCCGCCTTAGCGGGAAGGCCTACAATGAGCAGTTCTTC. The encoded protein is CASSRLSGKAYNEQFF.

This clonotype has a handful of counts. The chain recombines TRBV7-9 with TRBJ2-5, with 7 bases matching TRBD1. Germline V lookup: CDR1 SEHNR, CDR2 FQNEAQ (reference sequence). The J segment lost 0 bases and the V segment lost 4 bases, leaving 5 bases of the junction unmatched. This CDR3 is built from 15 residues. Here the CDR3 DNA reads TGTGCCAGCAGCTCCTTGACAGGGTACCAAGAGACCCAGTACTTC. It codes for CASSSLTGYQETQYF.

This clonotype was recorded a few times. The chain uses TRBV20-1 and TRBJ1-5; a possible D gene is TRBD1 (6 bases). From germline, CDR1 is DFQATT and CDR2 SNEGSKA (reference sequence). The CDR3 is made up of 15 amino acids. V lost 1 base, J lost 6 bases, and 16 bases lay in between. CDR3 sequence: CSARGQARGGQPQHF. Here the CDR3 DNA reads TGCAGTGCTAGAGGACAGGCCCGGGGAGGTCAGCCCCAGCATTTT.

DNA for the CDR3: TGCGCCAGCAGCTTCTCCGGGACAGGGGCAGATACGCAGTATTTT. This codes for CASSFSGTGADTQYF. The J gene is TRBJ2-3, the V gene TRBV5-1; TRBD1 agrees at 10 bases. The CDR3 contains 15 residues. J lost 4 bases, V lost 2 bases, and 4 bases had no gene match. Germline CDR1 SGHRS, CDR2 YFSETQ.

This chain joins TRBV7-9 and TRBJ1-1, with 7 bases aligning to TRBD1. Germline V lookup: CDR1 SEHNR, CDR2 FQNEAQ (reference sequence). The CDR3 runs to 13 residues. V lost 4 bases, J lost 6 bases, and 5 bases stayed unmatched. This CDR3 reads CASSSTGSPEAFF. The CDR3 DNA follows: TGTGCCAGCAGCTCGACAGGGAGCCCTGAAGCTTTCTTT.

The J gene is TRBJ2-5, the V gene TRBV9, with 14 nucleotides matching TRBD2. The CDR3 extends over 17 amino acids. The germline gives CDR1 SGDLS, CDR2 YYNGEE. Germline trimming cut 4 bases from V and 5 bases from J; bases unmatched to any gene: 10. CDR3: CASSPGLAGGLEETQYF. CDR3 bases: TGTGCCAGCAGCCCCGGACTAGCGGGGGGTCTTGAGGAGACCCAGTACTTC.

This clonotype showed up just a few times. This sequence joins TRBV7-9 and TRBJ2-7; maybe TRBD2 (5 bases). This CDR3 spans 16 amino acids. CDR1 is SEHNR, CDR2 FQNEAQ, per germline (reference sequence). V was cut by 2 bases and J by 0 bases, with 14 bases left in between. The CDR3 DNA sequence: TGTGCCAGCAGCTTAAATCTAGCTTCGAGCTCCTACGAGCAGTACTTC. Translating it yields CASSLNLASSSYEQYF.

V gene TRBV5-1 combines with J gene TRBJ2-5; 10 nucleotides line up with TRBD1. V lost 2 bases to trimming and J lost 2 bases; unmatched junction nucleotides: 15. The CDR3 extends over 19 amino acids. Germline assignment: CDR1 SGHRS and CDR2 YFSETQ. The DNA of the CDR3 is TGCGCCAGCAGCTTACGGGACAGGGGCACCCCGACCTCTCAAGAGACCCAGTACTTC. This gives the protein CASSLRDRGTPTSQETQYF.

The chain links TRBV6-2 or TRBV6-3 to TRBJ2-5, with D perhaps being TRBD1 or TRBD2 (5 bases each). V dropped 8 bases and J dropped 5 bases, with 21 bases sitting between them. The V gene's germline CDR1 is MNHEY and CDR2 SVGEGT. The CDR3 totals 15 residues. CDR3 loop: CASLAPQGPRETQYF. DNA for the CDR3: TGTGCCAGCCTTGCCCCCCAGGGACCACGTGAGACCCAGTACTTC.

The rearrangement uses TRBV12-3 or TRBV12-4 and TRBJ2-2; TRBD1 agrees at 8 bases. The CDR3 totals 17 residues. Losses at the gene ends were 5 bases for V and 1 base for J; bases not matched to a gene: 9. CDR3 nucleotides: TGTGCCAGCAGTGCCGACAGGGGATATTGGAACACCGGGGAGCTGTTTTTT. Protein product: CASSADRGYWNTGELFF.

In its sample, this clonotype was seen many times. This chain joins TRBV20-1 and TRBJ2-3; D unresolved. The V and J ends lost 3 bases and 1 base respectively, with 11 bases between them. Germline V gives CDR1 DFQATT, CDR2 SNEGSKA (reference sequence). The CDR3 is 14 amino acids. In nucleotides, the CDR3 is TGCAGTGCTAGTCCCTCTGGGGGCACAGATACGCAGTATTTT. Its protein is CSASPSGGTDTQYF.

CDR3 DNA: TGTGCCAGCAGCTCGCTGGACTTAGCCAAAAACATTCAGTACTTC. Protein sequence: CASSSLDLAKNIQYF. This rearrangement joins TRBV28 to TRBJ2-4, with a possible D match to TRBD2 (5 bases). The V gene lost 6 bases and the J gene lost 0 bases, with 12 bases spanning the gap. Germline loops: CDR1 MDHEN, CDR2 SYDVKM. The CDR3 totals 15 residues.

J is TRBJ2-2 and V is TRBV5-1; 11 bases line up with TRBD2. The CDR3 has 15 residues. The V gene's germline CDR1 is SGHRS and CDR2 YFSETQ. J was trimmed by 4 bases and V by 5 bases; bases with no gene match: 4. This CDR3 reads CASRGLAGGTGELFF. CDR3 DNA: TGCGCCAGCAGAGGACTAGCGGGCGGCACCGGGGAGCTGTTTTTT. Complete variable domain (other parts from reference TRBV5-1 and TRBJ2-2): KAGVTQTPRYLIKTRGQQVTLSCSPISGHRSVSWYQQTPGQGLQFLFEYFSETQRNKGNFPGRFSGRQFSNSRSEMNVSTLELGDSALYLCASRGLAGGTGELFFGEGSRLTVL.